Only a few counts were recorded for the clone carrying this TCR beta chain. Only in-frame clones appear in the TCRdb table, and some are missing; sequencing was by immunoSEQ multiplex PCR. The sample lists 450,000 to 650,000 clones, 75% to 80% occurring once. This entry belongs to a study of shared T cell receptors in the human thymus. The CDR3 is 14 residues long. Trimming cost V 5 bases and J 10 bases; bases outside gene matches: 8. The germline V gene encodes CDR1 SEHNR and CDR2 FQNEAQ (reference sequence). This same sample was also taken into another study, of human thymus T cells. Per that paper: Healthy Finnish infants having corrective surgery for congenital heart defects served as donors. Thymic material originated from resections removed in the course of corrective heart surgery. Biased V and J segment usage appeared in thymus and peripheral blood. Related research described thymic repertoires that were highly overlapping among unrelated individuals.

Sequenced: thymocytes. This chain uses TRBV7-9 with TRBJ2-1, with 10 bases lining up with TRBD2. The clonotype was recovered from a boy younger than two with a congenital heart defect. This CDR3 is CASSLTTSGTEQFF. As DNA, the CDR3 is TGTGCCAGCAGCCTCACTACTAGCGGGACGGAGCAGTTCTTC.